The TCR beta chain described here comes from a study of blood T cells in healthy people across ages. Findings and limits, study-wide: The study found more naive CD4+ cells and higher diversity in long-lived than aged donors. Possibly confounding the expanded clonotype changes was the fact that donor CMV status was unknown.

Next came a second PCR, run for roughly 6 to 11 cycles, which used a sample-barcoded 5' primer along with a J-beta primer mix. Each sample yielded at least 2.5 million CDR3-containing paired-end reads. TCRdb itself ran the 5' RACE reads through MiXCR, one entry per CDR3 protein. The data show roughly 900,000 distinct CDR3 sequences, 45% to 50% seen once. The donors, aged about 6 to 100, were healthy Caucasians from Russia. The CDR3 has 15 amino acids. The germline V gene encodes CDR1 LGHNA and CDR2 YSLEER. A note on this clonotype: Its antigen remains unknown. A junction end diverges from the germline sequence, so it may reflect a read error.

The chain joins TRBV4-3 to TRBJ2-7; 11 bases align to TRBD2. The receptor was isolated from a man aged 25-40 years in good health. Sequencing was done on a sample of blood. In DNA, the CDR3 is TGCGCCAGCAGCCAAACTAGCGGGGGTGCCTACGGGCAGTACTTC. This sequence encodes CASSQTSGGAYGQYF.